The 18 T cell receptor beta chains listed next were all sequenced from one sample in a study of blood T cell repertoires in COVID-19. This table comes from immunoSEQ multiplex PCR, and its TCRdb copy is limited to in-frame clones, with some not included. The sample holds approximately 150,000 clones, under 90% seen once. Material: PBMCs or T cells enriched from blood (not recorded which). The receptors stem from a woman aged 50 to 65 who had recovered from COVID-19.

CDR3 loop: CASRGSSYNEQFF. CDR3 nucleotide sequence: TGTGCCAGTCGGGGAAGCTCCTACAATGAGCAGTTCTTC. The chain is built from TRBV2 and TRBJ2-1, with a weak D call TRBD2 (5 bases). The CDR3 totals 13 residues. Germline V gene sequence: CDR1 SNHLY, CDR2 FYNNEI. Trimming stripped 9 bases from V and 0 bases from J, with 9 bases between.

The chain couples TRBV5-6 to TRBJ2-7, with TRBD2 identical over 7 bases. Germline trimming cut 3 bases from V and 4 bases from J; bases unmatched to any gene: 10. The CDR3 runs 15 residues. The germline V gene encodes CDR1 SGHDT and CDR2 YYEEEE. CDR3 loop: CASSSTGGSKYEQYF. The CDR3 nucleotides are TGTGCCAGCAGCTCAACGGGCGGGAGTAAGTACGAGCAGTACTTC.

CDR3 in DNA: TGTGCCAGCTCAGGGGACAGAAATCAGCCCCAGCATTTT. The encoded protein is CASSGDRNQPQHF. The rearrangement links TRBV18 to TRBJ1-5; 7 bases fit TRBD1. Trimming removed 5 bases from V and 4 bases from J; junction bases left unmatched: 2. Germline V gene lookup returns CDR1 KGHSH and CDR2 LQKENI. The CDR3 extends over 13 amino acids.

The chain couples TRBV7-9 to TRBJ1-4; a weak D match, TRBD1 (6 bases). From germline, CDR1 is SEHNR and CDR2 FQNEAQ (reference sequence). This CDR3 region has 14 residues. V was trimmed by 3 bases and J by 5 bases, leaving 10 bases between them. The CDR3 loop is CASSFEGGNEKLFF. CDR3 sequence (DNA): TGTGCCAGCAGCTTTGAGGGGGGGAATGAAAAACTGTTTTTT.

The chain is built from TRBV4-1 and TRBJ2-1; 15 nucleotides match TRBD2. CDR3 size: 19 residues. V lost 3 bases and J lost 0; bases outside the gene matches: 6. CDR1 and CDR2 from the germline V gene are MGHRA and YSYEKL. CDR3 coding DNA: TGCGCCAGCAGCCAGGGACTAGCGGGGGGAACCCCCTCCTACAATGAGCAGTTCTTC. This encodes CASSQGLAGGTPSYNEQFF.

This sequence joins TRBV2 and TRBJ2-1, with D perhaps matching TRBD1 (5 bases). This CDR3 has 15 amino acids. The germline V gene encodes CDR1 SNHLY and CDR2 FYNNEI. V was trimmed by 6 bases and J by 1 base, leaving 13 bases between them. CDR3 DNA sequence: TGTGCCAGCAGCCCCCCCAGGGCGTCCTACAATGAGCAGTTCTTC. Its translation: CASSPPRASYNEQFF.

The rearrangement uses TRBV28 and TRBJ1-3; 7 nucleotides line up with TRBD1. The CDR3 spans 14 residues. J lost 1 base, V lost 9 bases, and 6 bases had no gene match. Germline V lookup: CDR1 MDHEN, CDR2 SYDVKM. Written as DNA, the CDR3 is TGTGCCAGTAGGACGACAGGGTCTGGAAACACCATATATTTT. Protein: CASRTTGSGNTIYF.

The V and J genes are TRBV5-1 and TRBJ1-2, with D tentatively TRBD1 (5 bases). Germline CDR1 reads SGHRS; CDR2 reads YFSETQ. Trimming cost V 4 bases and J 3 bases, with 13 bases left between them. The CDR3 has 14 residues. CDR3 nucleotide sequence: TGCGCCAGCAGCCCGGGGGAAGGCTACTATGGCTACACCTTC. Residues: CASSPGEGYYGYTF.

In its sample, this clone was seen once. J is TRBJ1-1 and V is TRBV9; 9 bases match TRBD1. The length of the CDR3 is 15 residues. CDR1 is SGDLS, CDR2 YYNGEE, per germline. The V segment lost 3 bases and the J segment 3 bases; nucleotides outside the gene matches: 6. CDR3 protein: CASSATGDRDTEAFF. The DNA of the CDR3 is TGTGCCAGCAGCGCTACCGGGGACAGGGACACTGAAGCTTTCTTT.

This clone was picked up a small number of times. The rearrangement uses TRBV2 and TRBJ2-1; 11 bases are a match to TRBD2. The CDR3 runs to 14 residues. Germline V gives CDR1 SNHLY, CDR2 FYNNEI. The J segment lost 8 bases and the V segment lost 7 bases, leaving 7 bases of the junction unmatched. CDR3 in amino acids: CASTLAGGSDEQFF. The CDR3 DNA reads TGTGCCAGCACCCTAGCGGGAGGATCTGATGAGCAGTTCTTC.

This rearrangement joins TRBV7-8 to TRBJ1-1; unclear D gene. The germline V gene has CDR1 SGHVS and CDR2 FQNEAQ. CDR3 length: 13 amino acids. Trimming cost V 7 bases and J 2 bases, with 11 bases left between them. DNA of the CDR3: TGTGCCAGCATCCCCGCGGGAAACACTGAAGCTTTCTTT. This sequence encodes CASIPAGNTEAFF.

The J gene is TRBJ1-2, the V gene TRBV5-1; D is perhaps TRBD1 (5 bases). Trimming removed 1 base at V and 2 bases at J, with 9 bases between. The CDR3 extends over 14 amino acids. Germline V gene data show CDR1 as SGHRS and CDR2 as YFSETQ. CDR3 sequence: CASSLNRGNYGYTF. Here the CDR3 DNA reads TGCGCCAGCAGCTTGAATCGGGGGAACTATGGCTACACCTTC.

V gene TRBV9 combines with J gene TRBJ2-2; no clear D gene. The CDR3 length is 12 residues. The germline CDR1 and CDR2 sequences are SGDLS and YYNGEE. V gave up 0 bases and J gave up 8 bases, with 5 bases separating them. The DNA for the CDR3 is TGTGCCAGCAGCGTAGAATTAGGGGAGCTGTTTTTT. Amino acid sequence: CASSVELGELFF.

The CDR3 loop reads CASRQKNRGTGARNQPQHF. The CDR3 DNA follows: TGCGCCAGCAGACAGAAAAACCGGGGGACCGGGGCACGCAATCAGCCCCAGCATTTT. The chain has TRBV10-1 and TRBJ1-5; the D gene is possibly TRBD1 (5 bases). Germline CDR1 is WNHNN and CDR2 is SYGVQD (reference sequence). There are 19 residues in the CDR3. Trimming left V 6 bases short and J 2 bases short, with 26 bases between.

This chain connects TRBV11-3 to TRBJ2-7; unclear D gene. Germline CDR1 is SGHNT and CDR2 is YENEEA. This CDR3 has 13 residues. V shed 1 base and J shed 7 bases, with 11 bases lying between them. CDR3 nucleotides: TGTGCCAGCAGCTTAGGGTGGAAGCGTGAGCAGTACTTC. The encoded protein is CASSLGWKREQYF.

This rearrangement joins TRBV19 to TRBJ2-1, with TRBD2 matching over 12 bases. Unmatched junction bases numbered 4, after V lost 6 bases and J lost 7 bases. Germline assignment: CDR1 LNHDA and CDR2 SQIVND (reference sequence). CDR3 length: 14 residues. The CDR3 loop reads CASSRLAGVNEQFF. The CDR3, as DNA: TGTGCCAGTAGCAGACTAGCGGGGGTTAATGAGCAGTTCTTC.

The chain uses TRBV10-3 and TRBJ2-3, with 11 bases that match TRBD2. The V and J ends lost 2 bases and 0 bases, in that order; junction bases with no gene match: 10. The V gene's germline CDR1 is ENHRY and CDR2 SYGVKD. This CDR3 is 19 amino acids long. The CDR3 loop reads CAISEALAGGYSSTDTQYF. The CDR3 DNA follows: TGTGCCATCAGTGAGGCGCTAGCGGGAGGATACTCTAGCACAGATACGCAGTATTTT.

The chain uses TRBV19 and TRBJ1-5; perhaps TRBD1 as D (6 bases). V dropped 6 bases and J dropped 0 bases, with 18 bases sitting between them. CDR1 is LNHDA and CDR2 is SQIVND in the germline V gene (reference sequence). The CDR3 runs to 17 residues. CDR3 protein: CASSPNRAWISNQPQHF. CDR3 coding DNA: TGTGCCAGTAGCCCTAACAGGGCATGGATTAGCAATCAGCCCCAGCATTTT. The full variable domain, its missing parts supplied by reference TRBV19 and TRBJ1-5, is DGGITQSPKYLFRKEGQNVTLSCEQNLNHDAMYWYRQDPGQGLRLIYYSQIVNDFQKGDIAEGYSVSREKKESFPLTVTSAQKNPTAFYLCASSPNRAWISNQPQHFGDGTRLSIL.